The rows below give T cell receptor beta chains drawn from one sample of a study of response to subunit inactivated influenza vaccine. TCRdb ran MiXCR on the RT-PCR reads and lists one entry per CDR3 protein. This table holds more than 450,000 distinct CDR3 sequences, 7.6% found once. Sample: PBMCs from blood, taken about 23 months after vaccination. The origin of the receptors is a man aged 50-75 years who received an inactivated influenza vaccine. Both conserved end residues are part of each CDR3.

v_gene,j_gene,CDR3aa
TRBV9,TRBJ1-2,CASSVSPTMPYGYTF
TRBV28,TRBJ2-7,CASRGQGGGEQYF
TRBV27,TRBJ2-7,CASSPLAGGRYEQYF
TRBV20-1,TRBJ2-7,CSAPREQGAYEQYF
TRBV24-1,TRBJ2-1,CATSDLSVPFTVGQFF
TRBV7-9,TRBJ1-4,CASSSPGQTNEKLFF
TRBV3-1,TRBJ1-2,CASSHFSGGGYTF
TRBV19,TRBJ2-3,CASSTQGATQYF
TRBV5-1,TRBJ2-7,CASSLATGGAYEQYF
TRBV4-3,TRBJ2-1,CASSQLWTSGTYNEQFF
TRBV6-5,TRBJ2-7,CASSYSMVGVTYEQYF
TRBV27,TRBJ2-3,CASSTLGTDTQYF
TRBV15,TRBJ1-2,CATSRDQPNYGYTF
TRBV6-5,TRBJ2-1,CASSYSNGGYEQFF
TRBV29-1,TRBJ2-2,CSVALADTGELFF
TRBV20-1,TRBJ1-2,CSARDGRVSTAF
TRBV27,TRBJ1-2,CASSARGANYGYTF
TRBV19,TRBJ1-5,CASSIRTGFDGNQPQHF
TRBV2,TRBJ2-4,CASSEMAKNIQYF
TRBV4-2,TRBJ2-2,CASSQDRDGELFF
TRBV12-3/TRBV12-4,TRBJ2-5,CASSLGLGTQYF
TRBV4-2,TRBJ1-6,CASSQGNRYNSPLHF
TRBV12-3/TRBV12-4,TRBJ2-2,CASSLSSGGPNTGELFF
TRBV25-1,TRBJ2-3,CASSEGARGTDTQYF
TRBV7-2,TRBJ2-7,CASSLGSAEPTYEQYF
TRBV4-1,TRBJ1-4,CASSLPRDSPNEKLFF
TRBV15,TRBJ1-5,CATSRGIGGNQPQHF
TRBV24-1,TRBJ2-5,CATSDQGTGGRETQYF
TRBV9,TRBJ2-7,CASSVGVLAEDEQYF
TRBV19,TRBJ2-5,CASSILRTGVIRETQYF
TRBV29-1,TRBJ2-4,CSVEAPPGAKNIQYF
TRBV27,TRBJ2-7,CASSLFPGGKDEQYF
TRBV6-2/TRBV6-3,TRBJ2-1,CASSTPKIDKNNEQFF
TRBV15,TRBJ2-3,CATSREIQVRFSADTQYF
TRBV6-5,TRBJ2-5,CASSYSHPGQEAPYF
TRBV2,TRBJ1-2,CASSADRGPYGYTF
TRBV4-2,TRBJ2-7,CASSQDGGQIFEQYF
TRBV24-1,TRBJ2-1,CATSDSRTSGILNEQFF
TRBV5-1,TRBJ2-7,CASRAGTDEQYF
TRBV27,TRBJ2-1,CASSYGGLAGFLSYNEQFF
TRBV6-2/TRBV6-3,TRBJ2-6,CASSYWGHGANVLTF
TRBV10-3,TRBJ1-2,CAISELTGGGYTF
TRBV4-2,TRBJ2-6,CASSPLSGESSGANVLTF
TRBV6-1,TRBJ1-2,CASSLGLRREVYGYTF
TRBV5-1,TRBJ1-1,CASSPTPGGPEAFF
TRBV24-1,TRBJ2-5,CATSDATGDLTQYF
TRBV10-3,TRBJ1-5,CAISGTADRPQHF
TRBV7-9,TRBJ2-4,CASSLAGVLAKNIQYF
TRBV28,TRBJ2-7,CASSVDLQEYEQYF